This TCR beta chain comes out of a study of shared clonotypes between healthy human individuals. Notes on the study in general: Sequencing depth was predicted to influence how clonotypes are shared among donors.

Comments on this clone: Antigen specificity is unknown.

It was across several immunoSEQ plates that each subset's genomic DNA was evenly split. Ten immunoSEQ deep assay plates were used to sequence unsorted PBMC DNA. Sequencing used immunoSEQ multiplex PCR; TCRdb keeps in-frame clones, though not all of them. The profile shows under 600,000 clones, over 60% of them singletons. The receptor was isolated from a woman in her thirties or forties in good health. Some clones in this sample may be carry-over from other donors' samples. Sequencing input: PBMCs.

The CDR3 DNA follows: TGTGCCAGCAGACGTCAGGGGGCGGAAACTGAAGCTTTCTTT. This encodes CASRRQGAETEAFF. The V gene is TRBV27, the J gene TRBJ1-1, with 8 nucleotides matching TRBD1. V gave up 6 bases and J gave up 5 bases; unmatched junction bases: 8. The CDR3 is 14 amino acids. Germline-derived CDR1 and CDR2 are MNHEY and SMNVEV (reference sequence).